This T cell receptor (beta chain) originates from a study of CD8 T cells in Susac syndrome. In the study overall: Among the Susac syndrome patients sequenced, about 6 had active disease and about 8 were in remission.

Random hexamers primed reverse transcription of about 0.45 to 1 ug RNA. Across 54 Vbeta and 13 Jbeta, TCR beta CDR3 was amplified with immunoSEQ multiplex PCR. TCRdb passed the immunoSEQ multiplex PCR reads through MiXCR, listing each CDR3 protein once. The table lists 200,000 or so distinct CDR3 sequences, roughly 94% of them singletons. Recently defined diagnostic criteria classed the Susac syndrome patients as definite or probable. This CDR3 contains 14 residues. Trimming cost V 1 base and J 3 bases, with 7 bases left between them. Germline V lookup: CDR1 MGHRA, CDR2 YSYEKL. This chain uses TRBV4-1 with TRBJ1-3; unclear D gene. This receptor was obtained from a human donor with Susac syndrome. The sequencing sample was made of CD8+ T cells from PBMCs. For the CDR3, the DNA is TGCGCCAGCAGCCAAGTGGCTGGTGGAAACACCATATATTTT. Its translation is CASSQVAGGNTIYF.